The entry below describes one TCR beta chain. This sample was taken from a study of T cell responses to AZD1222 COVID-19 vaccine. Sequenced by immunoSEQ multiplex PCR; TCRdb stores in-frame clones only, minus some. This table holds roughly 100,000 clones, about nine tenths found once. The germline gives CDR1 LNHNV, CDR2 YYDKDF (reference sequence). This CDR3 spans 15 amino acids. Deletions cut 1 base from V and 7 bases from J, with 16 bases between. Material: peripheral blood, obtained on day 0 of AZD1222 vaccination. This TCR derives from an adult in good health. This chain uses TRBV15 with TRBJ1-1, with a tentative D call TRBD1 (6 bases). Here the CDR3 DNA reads TGTGCCACCAGCAGAGGGGGGACATCAAGCGGTGAAGCTTTCTTT. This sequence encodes CATSRGGTSSGEAFF.